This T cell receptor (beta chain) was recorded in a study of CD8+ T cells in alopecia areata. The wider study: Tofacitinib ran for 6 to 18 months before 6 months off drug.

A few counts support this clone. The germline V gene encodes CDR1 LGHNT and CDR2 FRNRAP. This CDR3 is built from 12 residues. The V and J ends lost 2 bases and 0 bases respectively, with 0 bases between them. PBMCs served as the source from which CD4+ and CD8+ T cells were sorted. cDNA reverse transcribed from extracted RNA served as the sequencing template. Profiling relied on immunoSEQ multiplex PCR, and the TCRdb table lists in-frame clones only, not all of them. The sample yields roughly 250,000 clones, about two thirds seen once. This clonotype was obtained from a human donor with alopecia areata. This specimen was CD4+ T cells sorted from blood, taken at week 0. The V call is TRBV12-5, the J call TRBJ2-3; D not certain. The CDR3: CASGLSTDTQYF. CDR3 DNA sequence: TGTGCTAGTGGTTTGAGCACAGATACGCAGTATTTT. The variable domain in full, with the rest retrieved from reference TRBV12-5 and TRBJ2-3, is DARVTQTPRHKVTEMGQEVTMRCQPILGHNTVFWYRQTMMQGLELLAYFRNRAPLDDSGMPKDRFSAEMPDATLATLKIQPSEPRDSAVYFCASGLSTDTQYFGPGTRLTVL.